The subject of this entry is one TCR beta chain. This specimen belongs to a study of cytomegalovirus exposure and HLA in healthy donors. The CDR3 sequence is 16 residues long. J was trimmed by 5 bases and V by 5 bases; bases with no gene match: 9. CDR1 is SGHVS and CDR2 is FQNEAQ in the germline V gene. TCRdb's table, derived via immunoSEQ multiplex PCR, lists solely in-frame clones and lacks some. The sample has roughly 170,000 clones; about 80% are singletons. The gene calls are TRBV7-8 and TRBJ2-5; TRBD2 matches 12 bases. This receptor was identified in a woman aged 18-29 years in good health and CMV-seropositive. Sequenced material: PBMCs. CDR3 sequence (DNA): TGTGCCAGCAGCCATGGGCTAGCGGGGGGGCACGAGACCCAGTACTTC. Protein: CASSHGLAGGHETQYF.